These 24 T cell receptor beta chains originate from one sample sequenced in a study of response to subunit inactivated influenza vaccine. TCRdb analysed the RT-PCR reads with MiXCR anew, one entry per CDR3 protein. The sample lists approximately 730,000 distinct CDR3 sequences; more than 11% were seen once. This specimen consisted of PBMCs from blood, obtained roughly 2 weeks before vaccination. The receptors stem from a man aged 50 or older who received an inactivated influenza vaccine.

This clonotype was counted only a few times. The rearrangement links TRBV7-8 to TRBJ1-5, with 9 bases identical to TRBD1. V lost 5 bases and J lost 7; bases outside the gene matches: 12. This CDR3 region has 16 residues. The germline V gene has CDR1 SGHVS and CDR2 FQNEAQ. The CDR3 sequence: CASSVRDREAGQPQHF. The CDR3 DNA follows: TGTGCCAGCAGCGTAAGGGACAGGGAAGCGGGGCAGCCCCAGCATTTT.

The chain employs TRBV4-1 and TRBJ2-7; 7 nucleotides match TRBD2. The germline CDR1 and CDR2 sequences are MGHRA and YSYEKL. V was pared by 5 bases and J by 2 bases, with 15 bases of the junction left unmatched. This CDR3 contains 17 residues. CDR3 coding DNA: TGCGCCAGCAGCATACGACTAGCTCGTTGGGGCCCCTACGAGCAGTACTTC. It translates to CASSIRLARWGPYEQYF.

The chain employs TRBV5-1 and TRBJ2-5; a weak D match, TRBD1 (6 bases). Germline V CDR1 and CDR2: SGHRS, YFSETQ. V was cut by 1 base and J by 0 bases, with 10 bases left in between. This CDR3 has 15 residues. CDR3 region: CASSLKTGYQETQYF. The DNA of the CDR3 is TGCGCCAGCAGCTTGAAGACAGGTTACCAAGAGACCCAGTACTTC.

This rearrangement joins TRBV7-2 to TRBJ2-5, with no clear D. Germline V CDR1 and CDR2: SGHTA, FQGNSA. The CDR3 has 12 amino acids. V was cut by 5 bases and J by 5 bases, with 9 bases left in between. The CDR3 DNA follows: TGTGCCAGCAGCGTGACGGAGGAGACCCAGTACTTC. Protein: CASSVTEETQYF.

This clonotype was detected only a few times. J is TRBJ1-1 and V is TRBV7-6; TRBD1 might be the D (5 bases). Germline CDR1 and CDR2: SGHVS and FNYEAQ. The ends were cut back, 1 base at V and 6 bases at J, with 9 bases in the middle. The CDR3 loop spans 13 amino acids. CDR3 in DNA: TGTGCCAGCAGCTTAGTAAGGGACGCTGAAGCTTTCTTT. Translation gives CASSLVRDAEAFF.

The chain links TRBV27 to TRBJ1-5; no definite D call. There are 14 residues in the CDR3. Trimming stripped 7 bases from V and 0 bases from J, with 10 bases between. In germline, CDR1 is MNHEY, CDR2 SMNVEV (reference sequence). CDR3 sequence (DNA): TGTGCCAGCAAACAGCTTTATAGCAATCAGCCCCAGCATTTT. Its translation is CASKQLYSNQPQHF.

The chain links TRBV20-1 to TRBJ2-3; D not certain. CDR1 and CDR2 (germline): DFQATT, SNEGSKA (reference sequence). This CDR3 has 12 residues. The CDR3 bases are TGCAGAGCCAGCACTAGCACAGATACGCAGTATTTT. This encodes CRASTSTDTQYF.

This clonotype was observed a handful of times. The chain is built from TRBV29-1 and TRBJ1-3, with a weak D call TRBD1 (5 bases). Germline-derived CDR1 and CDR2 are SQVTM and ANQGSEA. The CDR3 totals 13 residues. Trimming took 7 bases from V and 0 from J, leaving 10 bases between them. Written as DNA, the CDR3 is TGCAGCGCCGTGGGGGGCTCTGGAAACACCATATATTTT. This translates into CSAVGGSGNTIYF.

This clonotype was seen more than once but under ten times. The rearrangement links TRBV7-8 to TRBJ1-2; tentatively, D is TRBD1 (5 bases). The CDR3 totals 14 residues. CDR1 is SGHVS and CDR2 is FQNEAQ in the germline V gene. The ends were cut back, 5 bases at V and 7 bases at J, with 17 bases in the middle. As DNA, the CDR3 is TGTGCCAGCAGCCGATTTCGGGACGGCGGTGGCTACACCTTC. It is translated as CASSRFRDGGGYTF.

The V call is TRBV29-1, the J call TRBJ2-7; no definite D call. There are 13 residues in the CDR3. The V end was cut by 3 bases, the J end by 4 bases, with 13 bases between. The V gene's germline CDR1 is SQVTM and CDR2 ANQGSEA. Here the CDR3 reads CSVEEPGLYEQYF. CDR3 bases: TGCAGCGTTGAGGAACCAGGCTTATACGAGCAGTACTTC.

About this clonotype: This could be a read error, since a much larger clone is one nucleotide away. The CDR3 protein is CASSGTSGSSYEQYF. For the CDR3, the DNA is TGTGCCAGCAGCGGGACTAGCGGGAGCTCCTACGAGCAGTACTTC. The chain recombines TRBV9 with TRBJ2-7; 13 bases are a match to TRBD2. V shed 3 bases, J shed 0 bases, and the junction held 0 bases outside the gene matches. Germline V lookup: CDR1 SGDLS, CDR2 YYNGEE. The CDR3 covers 15 residues.

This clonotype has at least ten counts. Written as DNA, the CDR3 is TGTGCCAGCAGCTTAGTAGGGCGAGGAGGAAACACCATATATTTT. Its protein product is CASSLVGRGGNTIYF. The chain carries TRBV7-9 and TRBJ1-3, with D unresolved. The V end lost 1 base, the J end lost 4 bases, and 11 bases lay between the germline ends. There are 15 residues in the CDR3. In germline, CDR1 is SEHNR, CDR2 FQNEAQ (reference sequence).

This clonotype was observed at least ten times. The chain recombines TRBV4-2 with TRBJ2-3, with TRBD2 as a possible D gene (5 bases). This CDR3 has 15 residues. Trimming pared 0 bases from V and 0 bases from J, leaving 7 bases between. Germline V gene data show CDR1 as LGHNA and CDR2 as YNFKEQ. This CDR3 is CASSQDPGSTDTQYF. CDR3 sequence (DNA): TGTGCCAGCAGCCAAGATCCGGGAAGCACAGATACGCAGTATTTT.

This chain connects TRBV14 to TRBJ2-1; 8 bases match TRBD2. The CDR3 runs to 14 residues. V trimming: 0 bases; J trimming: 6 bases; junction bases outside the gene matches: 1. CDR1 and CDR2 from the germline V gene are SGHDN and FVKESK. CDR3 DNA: TGTGCCAGCAGCCAAGAGAGCGGGAGCAATGAGCAGTTCTTC. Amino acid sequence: CASSQESGSNEQFF.

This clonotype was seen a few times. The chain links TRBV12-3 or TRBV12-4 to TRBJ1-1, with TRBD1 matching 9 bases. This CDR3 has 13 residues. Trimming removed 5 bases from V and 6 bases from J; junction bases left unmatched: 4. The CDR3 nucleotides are TGTGCCAGCAGTAAACAGGGGGCCTCTGAAGCTTTCTTT. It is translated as CASSKQGASEAFF.

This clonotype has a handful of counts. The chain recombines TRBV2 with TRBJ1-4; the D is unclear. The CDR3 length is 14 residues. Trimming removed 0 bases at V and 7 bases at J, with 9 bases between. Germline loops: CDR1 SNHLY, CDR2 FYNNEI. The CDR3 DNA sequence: TGTGCCAGCAGTGAAGCGCCGAGGGTTGAAAAACTGTTTTTT. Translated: CASSEAPRVEKLFF.

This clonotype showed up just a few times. The CDR3 spells CASSWTGGWKNEQFF. As DNA, the CDR3 is TGTGCCAGCAGTTGGACAGGGGGCTGGAAAAATGAGCAGTTCTTC. This chain links TRBV12-3 or TRBV12-4 with TRBJ2-1, with 11 positions matching TRBD1. J lost 7 bases, V lost 4 bases, and 6 bases had no gene match. The CDR3 totals 15 residues.

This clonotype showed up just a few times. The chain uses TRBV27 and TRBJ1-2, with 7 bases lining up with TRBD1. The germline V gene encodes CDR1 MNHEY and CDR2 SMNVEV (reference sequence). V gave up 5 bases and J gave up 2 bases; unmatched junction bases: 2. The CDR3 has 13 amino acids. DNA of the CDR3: TGTGCCAGCAGTATGACAGGGAACTATGGCTACACCTTC. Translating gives CASSMTGNYGYTF.

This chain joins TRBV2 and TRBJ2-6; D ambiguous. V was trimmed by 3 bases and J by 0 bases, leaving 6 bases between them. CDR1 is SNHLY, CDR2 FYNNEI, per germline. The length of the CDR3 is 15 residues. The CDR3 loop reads CASSDPYSGANVLTF. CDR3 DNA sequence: TGTGCCAGCAGTGACCCTTACTCTGGGGCCAACGTCCTGACTTTC. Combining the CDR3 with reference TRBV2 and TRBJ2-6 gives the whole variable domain EPEVTQTPSHQVTQMGQEVILRCVPISNHLYFYWYRQILGQKVEFLVSFYNNEISEKSEIFDDQFSVERPDGSNFTLKIRSTKLEDSAMYFCASSDPYSGANVLTFGAGSRLTVL.

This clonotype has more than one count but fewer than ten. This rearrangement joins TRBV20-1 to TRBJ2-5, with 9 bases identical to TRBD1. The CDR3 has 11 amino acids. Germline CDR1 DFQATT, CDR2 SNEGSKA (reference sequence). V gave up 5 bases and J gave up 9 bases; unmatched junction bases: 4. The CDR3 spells CSAGQGRAQYF. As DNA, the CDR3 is TGCAGTGCTGGACAGGGGAGGGCCCAGTACTTC.

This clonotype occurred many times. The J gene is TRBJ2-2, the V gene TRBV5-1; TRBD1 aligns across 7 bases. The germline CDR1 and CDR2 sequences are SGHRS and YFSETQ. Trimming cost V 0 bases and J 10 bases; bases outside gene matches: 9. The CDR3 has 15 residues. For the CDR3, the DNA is TGCGCCAGCAGCTTGGGTACGGCAGGGGGTCCGGAGCTGTTTTTT. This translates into CASSLGTAGGPELFF.

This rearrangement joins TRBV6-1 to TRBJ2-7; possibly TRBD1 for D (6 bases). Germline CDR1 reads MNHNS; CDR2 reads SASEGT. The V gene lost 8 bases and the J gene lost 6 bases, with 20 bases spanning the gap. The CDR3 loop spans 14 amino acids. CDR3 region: CASAPRTAFFEQYF. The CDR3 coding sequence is TGTGCCAGCGCCCCTCGGACAGCTTTTTTCGAGCAGTACTTC.

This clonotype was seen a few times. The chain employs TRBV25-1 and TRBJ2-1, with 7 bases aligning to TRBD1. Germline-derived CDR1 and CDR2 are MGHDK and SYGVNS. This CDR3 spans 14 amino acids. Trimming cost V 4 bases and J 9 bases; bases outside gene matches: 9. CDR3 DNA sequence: TGTGCCAGCAGTGTTGGGACAGCCGGCGCTGAGCAGTTCTTC. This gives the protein CASSVGTAGAEQFF.

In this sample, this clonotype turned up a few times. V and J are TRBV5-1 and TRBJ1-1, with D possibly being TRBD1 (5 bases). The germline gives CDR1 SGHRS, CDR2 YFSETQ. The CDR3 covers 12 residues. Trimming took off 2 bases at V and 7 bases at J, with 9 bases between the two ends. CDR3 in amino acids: CASSLRGDEAFF. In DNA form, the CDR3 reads TGCGCCAGCAGCTTACGGGGGGATGAAGCTTTCTTT.